The entry below describes one T cell receptor (beta chain). Its cognate antigen has yet to be identified. No much larger clone exists at a distance of one base, and base qualities are not known. The data belong to a study of blood T cell repertoires in COVID-19 (dated by TCRdb to 2018 to 2021). Describing the broader study: Samples from collaborators originated in the United States, Italy and Spain and spanned both the acute and convalescent phases of COVID-19. The samples were drawn from two sources: the first 160 participants of the ongoing ImmuneRACE study, and 1,000 to 1,500 subjects contributed by 6 global collaborators. The repertoires were made available in a free public database intended to serve as a resource for research on the immune response to SARS-CoV-2. Where available, HLA class I and class II types were taken from metadata supplied by the sample provider and were not determined by assay-based typing. A de-identified subject ID, COVID-19 status, age in years and sex were almost always included in the sample metadata. The material from the prospective study consisted of cDNA or gDNA derived from T cells, B-cell-depleted T cells, or PBMCs. Subjects who had been exposed to COVID-19, were actively infected with it, or had recovered from it provided the deeply sampled blood TCRbeta repertoires that made up the dataset. The research as a whole found: Clinical and demographic metadata were provided uncurated, with the amount varying by source and participant.

From cysteine to phenylalanine, the CDR3 is 17 amino acids long. CDR3 DNA only is kept here, 51 bases in frame from base 1. At one collaborating source in Seattle, patients were enrolled during active infection and were followed longitudinally through the course of disease. Collaborating institutions collected whole blood in K2EDTA tubes following their own protocols. For TCRbeta analysis, collaborator samples were shipped as frozen whole blood, as isolated PBMCs, or as DNA extracted from either sample type. TCRbeta CDR3 regions were amplified from genomic DNA by means of the immunoSEQ Assay, a bias-controlled multiplex PCR. The paper's data handling went like this. Nucleated cell counts per sample were estimated from amplification of reference gene primers within the assay. To quantify the absolute abundance of each unique TCRbeta CDR3 rearrangement, sequence reads were collapsed and filtered. For each sample, productive Simpson clonality was calculated by taking the square root of Simpson's diversity index across productive rearrangements. TCRdb's version of the immuneACCESS table is confined to in-frame rearrangements and falls short of the full clone set. An unresolved V gene accounts for under half of the shortfall where checked; the remainder is of unknown origin. The V and J calls and clone size were taken over from that table, and D and trimming were inferred from the DNA. The sample contains some 70,000 clones, just over 85% of them found a single time. The top ten hold roughly 40% of the sample.

Sample: peripheral blood. The chain couples TRBV21-1 to TRBJ2-1; TRBD2 is taken as the D call from the table, unchecked against the DNA. TRBV21-1 is a pseudogene locus. This sequence was found in a woman aged 60-75 years with COVID-19, enrolled during active disease. The bases are TGTGCCAGCAGCAAAGTGGGACTAGCGGGGCCTGAGAATGAGCAGTTCTTC. It encodes CASSKVGLAGPENEQFF.